Below, 29 T cell receptor beta chains from the same sample are listed, as sequenced in a study of T cell repertoires in cytomegalovirus infection. MiXCR, applied by TCRdb to the reads, yields one record per CDR3 protein. Of some 450,000 distinct CDR3 sequences listed, approximately 31% are singletons. The sequencing sample was made of PBMCs. These receptors were collected from a human donor in good health (CMV status not recorded). Some clones in this sample may be carry-over from other donors' samples.

The chain employs TRBV20-1 and TRBJ2-7, with 8 nucleotides matching TRBD1. The trim removed 1 base at V and 3 bases at J, leaving 5 bases unmatched. Germline V gene sequence: CDR1 DFQATT, CDR2 SNEGSKA (reference sequence). CDR3 length: 14 residues. The CDR3 DNA sequence: TGCAGTGCTAGAGCCCCTGGACAGGGCTACGAGCAGTACTTC. This gives the protein CSARAPGQGYEQYF.

In its sample, this clonotype was seen many times. The rearrangement joins TRBV7-8 to TRBJ2-5, with D possibly being TRBD1 (5 bases). The CDR3 totals 16 residues. Germline CDR1 is SGHVS and CDR2 is FQNEAQ. V was pared by 0 bases and J by 4 bases, with 15 bases between. CDR3 amino acids: CASSLAGAGSGETQYF. CDR3 DNA: TGTGCCAGCAGCTTAGCAGGGGCCGGGTCTGGAGAGACCCAGTACTTC.

In the case of this clonotype: A read error may produce the germline difference seen at one junction end. The V call is TRBV6-1, the J call TRBJ1-1; D ambiguous. CDR1 and CDR2 (germline): MNHNS, SASEGT. The CDR3 contains 15 residues. The CDR3 sequence is CVSSEIIRLNTEAFF. The DNA for the CDR3 is TGTGTCAGCAGTGAAATTATCAGGCTGAACACTGAAGCTTTCTTT.

The chain joins TRBV2 to TRBJ1-1, with 7 bases identical to TRBD1. Germline lookup yields CDR1 SNHLY and CDR2 FYNNEI. This CDR3 comprises 17 residues. The V segment lost 5 bases and the J segment 2 bases; nucleotides outside the gene matches: 14. The CDR3 DNA reads TGTGCCAGCAGTCAGGGGGGGCTTAGGCACATCAACACTGAAGCTTTCTTT. It translates to CASSQGGLRHINTEAFF.

There are a few counts of this clonotype. This chain connects TRBV2 to TRBJ1-1; D is possibly TRBD1 (5 bases). CDR1 and CDR2 from the germline V gene are SNHLY and FYNNEI. There are 15 residues in the CDR3. Deletions cut 8 bases from V and 0 bases from J, with 16 bases between. This chain's CDR3 is CASGVAGQLNTEAFF. Here the CDR3 DNA reads TGTGCCAGCGGCGTCGCGGGGCAGTTGAACACTGAAGCTTTCTTT. Based on the CDR3 plus reference TRBV2 and TRBJ1-1, the full variable domain is EPEVTQTPSHQVTQMGQEVILRCVPISNHLYFYWYRQILGQKVEFLVSFYNNEISEKSEIFDDQFSVERPDGSNFTLKIRSTKLEDSAMYFCASGVAGQLNTEAFFGQGTRLTVV.

This clonotype was counted at least ten times. This sequence joins TRBV7-2 and TRBJ2-7, with D perhaps TRBD2 (6 bases). Per germline, CDR1 SGHTA and CDR2 FQGNSA. The CDR3 is made up of 14 amino acids. V was pared by 5 bases and J by 7 bases, with 18 bases between. Here the CDR3 DNA reads TGTGCCAGCAGCCCGCTCTGGGGGGTGGGAGAGCAGTACTTC. Translating it yields CASSPLWGVGEQYF.

The V call is TRBV4-1, the J call TRBJ1-6; 7 bases are shared with TRBD1. V lost 4 bases to trimming and J lost 10 bases; unmatched junction nucleotides: 10. This CDR3 is 15 amino acids long. CDR1 is MGHRA and CDR2 is YSYEKL in the germline V gene. CDR3 DNA: TGCGCCAGCAGCCGCGAGCAGGGGGAAGTATCACCCCTCCACTTT. Translated, it gives CASSREQGEVSPLHF.

The chain joins TRBV19 to TRBJ1-4; D is possibly TRBD1 (6 bases). Germline lookup yields CDR1 LNHDA and CDR2 SQIVND (reference sequence). V shed 3 bases and J shed 6 bases, with 17 bases lying between them. CDR3 size: 16 residues. As DNA, the CDR3 is TGTGCCAGTAGTATCGGACCGGGGGCGGAAGATGAAAAACTGTTTTTT. It yields the protein CASSIGPGAEDEKLFF.

This clonotype was counted only a few times. The chain links TRBV28 to TRBJ2-3; D gene ambiguous. V lost 3 bases and J 5 bases, leaving 9 bases between the germline ends. The CDR3 loop spans 13 amino acids. Germline CDR1 reads MDHEN; CDR2 reads SYDVKM. The CDR3 DNA reads TGTGCCAGCAGTTTCCGGGCCGAAGATACGCAGTATTTT. The encoded protein is CASSFRAEDTQYF. Looking up the rest from reference TRBV28 and TRBJ2-3 gives the full variable domain: DVKVTQSSRYLVKRTGEKVFLECVQDMDHENMFWYRQDPGLGLRLIYFSYDVKMKEKGDIPEGYSVSREKKERFSLILESASTNQTSMYLCASSFRAEDTQYFGPGTRLTVL.

The J gene is TRBJ2-1, the V gene TRBV5-5; 11 bases match TRBD2. CDR3 length: 15 amino acids. Germline V CDR1 and CDR2: SGHKS, YYEKEE (reference sequence). V lost 4 bases to trimming and J lost 6 bases; unmatched junction nucleotides: 6. In nucleotides, the CDR3 is TGTGCCAGCAGCAATAGCGGGGGGGCTGGCAATGAGCAGTTCTTC. Amino acid sequence: CASSNSGGAGNEQFF.

V usage is TRBV19 and J usage is TRBJ1-6; D is perhaps TRBD1 (6 bases). The germline gives CDR1 LNHDA, CDR2 SQIVND (reference sequence). The CDR3 has 14 residues. The V gene lost 3 bases and the J gene lost 9 bases, with 12 bases spanning the gap. In DNA, the CDR3 is TGTGCCAGTAGTATTACAGGGATCGGTTCACCCCTCCACTTT. Translated, it gives CASSITGIGSPLHF.

This clonotype was counted at least ten times. This rearrangement joins TRBV7-2 to TRBJ2-7; the D gene is possibly TRBD1 (6 bases). Germline values: CDR1 SGHTA, CDR2 FQGNSA. Trimming shortened V by 3 bases and J by 2 bases, and 8 bases separated the two germline ends. The CDR3 is made up of 13 amino acids. CDR3 DNA sequence: TGTGCCAGCAGCTTGGACAGCCCCTACGAGCAGTACTTC. Amino acids: CASSLDSPYEQYF.

This clonotype was observed a handful of times. CDR3 amino acids: CASSNLAQGSETQYF. In DNA, the CDR3 is TGTGCCAGCAGTAATCTTGCCCAGGGTTCAGAGACCCAGTACTTC. V and J are TRBV28 and TRBJ2-5; tentatively, D is TRBD1 (5 bases). The CDR3 extends over 15 amino acids. Trimming took 5 bases from V and 4 from J, leaving 17 bases between them. The germline V gene has CDR1 MDHEN and CDR2 SYDVKM.

The chain uses TRBV6-5 and TRBJ2-7; no clear D. The CDR3 contains 16 residues. The V gene's germline CDR1 is MNHEY and CDR2 SVGAGI. V was shortened by 0 bases and J by 0 bases, with 12 bases between the two germline ends. The CDR3 reads CASSYSRLVSSYEQYF. The DNA for the CDR3 is TGTGCCAGCAGTTACTCTCGGTTAGTGAGCTCCTACGAGCAGTACTTC.

The chain uses TRBV20-1 and TRBJ2-7, with 8 bases aligning to TRBD2. V was pared by 3 bases and J by 3 bases, with 7 bases of the junction left unmatched. Germline values: CDR1 DFQATT, CDR2 SNEGSKA (reference sequence). CDR3 length: 14 residues. The chain's CDR3 is CSASLAGTHYEQYF. The CDR3 region has the DNA TGCAGTGCTAGTCTAGCGGGTACTCACTACGAGCAGTACTTC.

The gene calls are TRBV19 and TRBJ1-1; D call uncertain. The CDR3 is 13 residues long. Deletions cut 3 bases from V and 4 bases from J, with 9 bases between. CDR1 LNHDA and CDR2 SQIVND come from the germline V gene (reference sequence). CDR3 residues: CASSIMASTEAFF. The CDR3 DNA reads as TGTGCCAGTAGTATTATGGCCTCCACTGAAGCTTTCTTT.

This clonotype was seen only a few times. This chain links TRBV20-1 with TRBJ2-5; D perhaps matches TRBD2 (5 bases). Germline V gene lookup returns CDR1 DFQATT and CDR2 SNEGSKA (reference sequence). This CDR3 has 14 residues. V was pared by 1 base and J by 5 bases, with 14 bases between. This chain's CDR3 is CSARVSSRLETQYF. CDR3 in DNA: TGCAGTGCTAGAGTCTCTAGCAGATTGGAGACCCAGTACTTC.

J is TRBJ2-1 and V is TRBV19; the D call may be TRBD1 or TRBD2 (5 bases each). The germline V and J ends were trimmed by 5 bases and 0 bases, with 11 bases remaining between them. CDR1 and CDR2 from the germline V gene are LNHDA and SQIVND (reference sequence). CDR3 size: 15 residues. Written as DNA, the CDR3 is TGTGCCAGTAGTGTCGGGGCCAACTCCTACAATGAGCAGTTCTTC. It translates to CASSVGANSYNEQFF.

The table lists this clonotype with a few counts. The chain has TRBV28 and TRBJ1-5, with D unresolved. The CDR3 extends over 12 amino acids. Deletions cut 3 bases from V and 7 bases from J, with 7 bases between. The germline CDR1 and CDR2 sequences are MDHEN and SYDVKM. The CDR3 nucleotides are TGTGCCAGCAGTTTGTTGGCACAGCCCCAGCATTTT. It specifies CASSLLAQPQHF.

The chain employs TRBV6-2 or TRBV6-3 and TRBJ2-2; D gene uncertain. The CDR3 totals 14 residues. Germline loops: CDR1 MNHEY, CDR2 SVGEGT. The V end was cut by 2 bases, the J end by 5 bases, with 9 bases between. The CDR3 nucleotides are TGTGCCAGCAGTTACGGCACGGATACCGGGGAGCTGTTTTTT. It translates to CASSYGTDTGELFF.

This clonotype was seen a few times. The rearrangement links TRBV7-3 to TRBJ2-5; TRBD1 or TRBD2 may be the D gene (6 bases each). The CDR3 length is 16 residues. Trimming took 2 bases from V and 4 from J, leaving 17 bases between them. The germline CDR1 and CDR2 sequences are SGHTA and FQGTGA. In nucleotides, the CDR3 is TGTGCCAGCAGCTTAGGAGGAGGGGGAGGAGGAGAGACCCAGTACTTC. The encoded protein is CASSLGGGGGGETQYF.

This clonotype was observed many times. The chain employs TRBV12-3 or TRBV12-4 and TRBJ2-5; D is perhaps TRBD1 or TRBD2 (5 bases each). Trimming took 5 bases from V and 6 from J, leaving 13 bases between them. This CDR3 contains 13 residues. DNA for the CDR3: TGTGCCAGCAGTCTGGACGAGGGGAAGACCCAGTACTTC. Its protein is CASSLDEGKTQYF.

This clonotype was seen a few times. The gene calls are TRBV5-1 and TRBJ2-3; the D gene is possibly TRBD1 (7 bases). Per germline, CDR1 SGHRS and CDR2 YFSETQ. The V end was cut by 4 bases, the J end by 3 bases, with 21 bases between. This CDR3 contains 17 residues. Written as DNA, the CDR3 is TGCGCCAGCAGCATACCCCCCCGCCAGGGGGGAACAGATACGCAGTATTTT. This sequence encodes CASSIPPRQGGTDTQYF.

This chain connects TRBV19 to TRBJ1-5; TRBD1 is a possible D gene (6 bases). This CDR3 has 16 amino acids. Trimming shortened V by 4 bases and J by 3 bases, and 16 bases separated the two germline ends. CDR1 is LNHDA and CDR2 is SQIVND in the germline V gene (reference sequence). The CDR3 DNA reads as TGTGCCAGTAGTACAACCGGCAGGGGTGCCAATCAGCCCCAGCATTTT. Its protein product is CASSTTGRGANQPQHF. Looking up the rest from reference TRBV19 and TRBJ1-5 gives the full variable domain: DGGITQSPKYLFRKEGQNVTLSCEQNLNHDAMYWYRQDPGQGLRLIYYSQIVNDFQKGDIAEGYSVSREKKESFPLTVTSAQKNPTAFYLCASSTTGRGANQPQHFGDGTRLSIL.

This sequence joins TRBV6-8 and TRBJ2-1; 7 nucleotides line up with TRBD1. V dropped 6 bases and J dropped 8; count of bases not matched to a gene: 19. The germline CDR1 and CDR2 sequences are MNHGY and SAAAGT. The CDR3 totals 17 residues. The CDR3 spells CASRLTGAPFEVDEQFF. The CDR3 DNA sequence: TGTGCCAGCAGGCTAACAGGGGCCCCTTTTGAGGTCGATGAGCAGTTCTTC.

This clonotype was counted between two and nine times. V and J are TRBV7-8 and TRBJ2-1; D possibly matches TRBD1 or TRBD2 (5 bases each). Germline assignment: CDR1 SGHVS and CDR2 FQNEAQ. V was trimmed by 4 bases and J by 2 bases, leaving 9 bases between them. The CDR3 is made up of 14 amino acids. CDR3 nucleotides: TGTGCCAGCAGCTGGGACGGTACCTACAATGAGCAGTTCTTC. Amino acids: CASSWDGTYNEQFF.

This clonotype was found a few times. The chain uses TRBV28 and TRBJ2-3, with D possibly TRBD2 on 6 matching bases. The CDR3 has 13 residues. Trimming pared 10 bases from V and 5 bases from J, leaving 16 bases between. Per the germline V gene, CDR1 is MDHEN and CDR2 is SYDVKM. CDR3 nucleotides: TGTGCCATTACTGGCGGGGCGAGAGATACGCAGTATTTT. Its translation is CAITGGARDTQYF.

In this sample, this clonotype turned up many times. The genes are TRBV7-2 and TRBJ1-6; D remains ambiguous. From germline, CDR1 is SGHTA and CDR2 FQGNSA. V lost 2 bases and J 6 bases, leaving 11 bases between the germline ends. The CDR3 is 15 amino acids. The CDR3 DNA is TGTGCCAGCAGCTTAACGATGAAGCCTAATTCACCCCTCCACTTT. Protein sequence: CASSLTMKPNSPLHF.

The chain has TRBV28 and TRBJ2-6, with 9 positions matching TRBD1. Germline-derived CDR1 and CDR2 are MDHEN and SYDVKM. This CDR3 comprises 16 residues. V gave up 8 bases and J gave up 0 bases; unmatched junction bases: 5. DNA for the CDR3: TGTGCCAGCCGGACAGGGGTGGGCTCTGGGGCCAACGTCCTGACTTTC. This codes for CASRTGVGSGANVLTF.